This T cell receptor beta chain was observed in a study of blood T cell repertoires in COVID-19. Study in general: Acute-phase and convalescent COVID-19 samples originated in the United States, Italy and Spain. In each case, the material was cDNA or gDNA derived from T cells, B-cell-depleted T cells, or PBMCs.

Only in-frame clones appear in the TCRdb table, and some are missing; sequencing was by immunoSEQ multiplex PCR. The sample includes about 230,000 clones, around four fifths seen only once; the top ten take 5% to 6%. Trimming shortened V by 10 bases and J by 4 bases, and 14 bases separated the two germline ends. The CDR3 runs 13 residues. The V gene's germline CDR1 is SEHNR and CDR2 FQNEAQ (reference sequence). This clone was picked up a small number of times. The gene calls are TRBV7-9 and TRBJ1-5; D not certain. This clonotype was sampled from a man at least 80 years old with acute or convalescent COVID-19. Sequences were obtained from peripheral blood. The CDR3 bases are TGTGCCATCTCTTGGACTGGGAATCAGCCCCAGCATTTT. Its protein product is CAISWTGNQPQHF.